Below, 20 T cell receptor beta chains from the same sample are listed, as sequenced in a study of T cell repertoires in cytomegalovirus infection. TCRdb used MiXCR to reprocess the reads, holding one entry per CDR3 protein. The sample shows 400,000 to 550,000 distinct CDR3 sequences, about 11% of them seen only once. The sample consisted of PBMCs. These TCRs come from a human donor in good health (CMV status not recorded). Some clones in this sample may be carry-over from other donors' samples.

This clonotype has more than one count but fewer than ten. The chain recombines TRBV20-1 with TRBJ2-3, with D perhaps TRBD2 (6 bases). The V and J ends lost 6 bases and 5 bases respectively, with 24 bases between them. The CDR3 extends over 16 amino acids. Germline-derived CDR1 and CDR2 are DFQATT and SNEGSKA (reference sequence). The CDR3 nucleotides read TGCAGTGCACCCCTGATCGGCGGGGCAGGATTAGATACGCAGTATTTT. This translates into CSAPLIGGAGLDTQYF.

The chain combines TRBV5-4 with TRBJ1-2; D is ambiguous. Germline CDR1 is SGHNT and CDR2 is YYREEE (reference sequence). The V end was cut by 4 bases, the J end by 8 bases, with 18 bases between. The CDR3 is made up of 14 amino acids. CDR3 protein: CASSDGRRTGGYTF. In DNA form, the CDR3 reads TGTGCCAGCAGCGACGGACGGCGAACGGGCGGCTACACCTTC.

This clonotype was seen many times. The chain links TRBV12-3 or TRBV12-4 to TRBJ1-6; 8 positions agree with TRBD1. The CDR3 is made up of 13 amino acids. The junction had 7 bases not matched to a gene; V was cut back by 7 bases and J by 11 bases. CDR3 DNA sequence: TGTGCCAGCAACAACGGACAGGGTACACCCCTCCACTTT. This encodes CASNNGQGTPLHF.

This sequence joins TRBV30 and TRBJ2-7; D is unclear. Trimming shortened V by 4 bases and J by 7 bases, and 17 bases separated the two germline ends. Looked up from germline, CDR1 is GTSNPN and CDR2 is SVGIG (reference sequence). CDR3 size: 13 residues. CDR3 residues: CAWTLAVGREQYF. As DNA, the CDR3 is TGTGCCTGGACCTTGGCAGTCGGAAGGGAGCAGTACTTC.

CDR3 amino acids: CASTPGQAYNSPLHF. CDR3 sequence (DNA): TGTGCCAGTACCCCGGGACAGGCCTATAATTCACCCCTCCACTTT. The rearrangement joins TRBV19 to TRBJ1-6, with 8 bases that match TRBD1. The ends lost 7 bases at V and 2 bases at J; junction bases unmatched: 4. The CDR3 spans 15 residues. Germline CDR1 LNHDA, CDR2 SQIVND (reference sequence).

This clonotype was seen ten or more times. The CDR3 nucleotides are TGTGCCAGCAGCCCAAGGGGGAGGCTTGGGAATGAGCAGTTCTTC. Protein sequence: CASSPRGRLGNEQFF. The chain combines TRBV11-2 with TRBJ2-1; D may be TRBD1 or TRBD2 (6 bases each). The CDR3 is 15 amino acids. CDR1 is SGHAT and CDR2 is FQNNGV in the germline V gene. V was cut by 5 bases and J by 7 bases, with 18 bases left in between. The complete variable domain, with remaining parts taken from reference TRBV11-2 and TRBJ2-1, reads EAGVAQSPRYKIIEKRQSVAFWCNPISGHATLYWYQQILGQGPKLLIQFQNNGVVDDSQLPKDRFSAERLKGVDSTLKIQPAKLEDSAVYLCASSPRGRLGNEQFFGPGTRLTVL.

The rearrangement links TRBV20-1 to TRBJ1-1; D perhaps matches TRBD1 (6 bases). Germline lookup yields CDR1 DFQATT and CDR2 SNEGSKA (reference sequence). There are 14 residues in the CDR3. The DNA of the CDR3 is TGCAGGCCTTGGGGGGGACATAAGAACACTGAAGCTTTCTTT. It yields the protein CRPWGGHKNTEAFF.

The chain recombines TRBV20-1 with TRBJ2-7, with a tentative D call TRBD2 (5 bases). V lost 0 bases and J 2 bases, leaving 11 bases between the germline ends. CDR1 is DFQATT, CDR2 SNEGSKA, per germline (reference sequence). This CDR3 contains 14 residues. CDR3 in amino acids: CSARDREGPYEQYF. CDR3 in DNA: TGCAGTGCTAGAGATCGAGAGGGCCCCTACGAGCAGTACTTC.

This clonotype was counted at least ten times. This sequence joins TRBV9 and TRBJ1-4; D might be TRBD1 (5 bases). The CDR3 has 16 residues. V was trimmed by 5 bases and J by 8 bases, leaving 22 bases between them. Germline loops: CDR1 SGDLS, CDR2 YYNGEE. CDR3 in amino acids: CASSPKGGASGEKLFF. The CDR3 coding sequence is TGTGCCAGCAGTCCCAAAGGAGGGGCATCAGGGGAAAAACTGTTTTTT.

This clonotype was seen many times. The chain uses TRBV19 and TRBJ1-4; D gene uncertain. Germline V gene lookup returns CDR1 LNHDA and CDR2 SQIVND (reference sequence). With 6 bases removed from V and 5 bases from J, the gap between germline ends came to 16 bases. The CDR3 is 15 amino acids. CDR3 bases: TGTGCCAGTAGCCTTCAGGAGGCGGGCAATGAAAAACTGTTTTTT. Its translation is CASSLQEAGNEKLFF.

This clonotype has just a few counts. Here the CDR3 DNA reads TGTGCCAGCAGTTTATTTAAGGGTAGGAACACTGAAGCTTTCTTT. It codes for CASSLFKGRNTEAFF. The J gene is TRBJ1-1, the V gene TRBV27, with no clear D. From germline, CDR1 is MNHEY and CDR2 SMNVEV (reference sequence). The CDR3 spans 15 residues. Trimming cost V 1 base and J 1 base, with 10 bases left between them.

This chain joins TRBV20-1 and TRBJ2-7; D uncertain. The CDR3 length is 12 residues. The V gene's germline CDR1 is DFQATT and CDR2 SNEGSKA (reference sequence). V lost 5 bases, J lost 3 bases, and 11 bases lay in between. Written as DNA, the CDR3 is TGCAGTGCTCTAGGCTCCCACTACGAGCAGTACTTC. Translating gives CSALGSHYEQYF.

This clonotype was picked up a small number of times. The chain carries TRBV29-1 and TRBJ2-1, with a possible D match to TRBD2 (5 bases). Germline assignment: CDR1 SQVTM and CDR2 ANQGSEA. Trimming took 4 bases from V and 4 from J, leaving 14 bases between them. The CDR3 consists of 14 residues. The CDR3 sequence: CSVVAEVAYNEQFF. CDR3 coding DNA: TGCAGCGTTGTCGCGGAGGTAGCTTACAATGAGCAGTTCTTC.

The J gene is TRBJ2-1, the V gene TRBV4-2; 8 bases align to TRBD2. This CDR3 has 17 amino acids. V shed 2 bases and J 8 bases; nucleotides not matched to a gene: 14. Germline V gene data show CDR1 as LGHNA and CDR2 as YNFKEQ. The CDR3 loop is CASSQLSPAGGSDEQFF. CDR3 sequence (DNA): TGTGCCAGCAGCCAACTTAGTCCGGCGGGAGGTAGCGATGAGCAGTTCTTC.

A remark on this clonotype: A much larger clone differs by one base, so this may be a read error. CDR3 residues: CAGSALQGRETQYF. CDR3 DNA sequence: TGTGCCGGCAGCGCCTTACAGGGGAGGGAGACCCAGTACTTC. The V call is TRBV7-7, the J call TRBJ2-5; D may be TRBD1 (7 bases). The CDR3 has 14 residues. Germline V gene sequence: CDR1 SSHAT, CDR2 FNYEAQ (reference sequence).

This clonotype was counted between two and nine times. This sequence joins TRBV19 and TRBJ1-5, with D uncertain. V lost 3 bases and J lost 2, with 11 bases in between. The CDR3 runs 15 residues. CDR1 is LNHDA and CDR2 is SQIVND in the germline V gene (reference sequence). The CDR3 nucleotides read TGTGCCAGTAGTATCGAACAGCCCGGCAATCAGCCCCAGCATTTT. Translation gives CASSIEQPGNQPQHF.

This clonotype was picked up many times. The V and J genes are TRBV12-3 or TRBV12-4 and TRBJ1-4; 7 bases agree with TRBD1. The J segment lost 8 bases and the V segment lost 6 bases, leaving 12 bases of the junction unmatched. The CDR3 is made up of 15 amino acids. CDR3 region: CASRRRDRVGEKLFF. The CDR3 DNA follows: TGTGCCAGCAGACGGAGAGACAGGGTGGGCGAAAAACTGTTTTTT.

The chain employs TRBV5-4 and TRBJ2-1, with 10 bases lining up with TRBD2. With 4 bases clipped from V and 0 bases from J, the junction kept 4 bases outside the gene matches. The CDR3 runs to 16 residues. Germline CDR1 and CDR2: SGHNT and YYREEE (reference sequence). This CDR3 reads CASSRTSGTSYNEQFF. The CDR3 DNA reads TGTGCCAGCAGCCGTACTAGCGGGACCTCCTACAATGAGCAGTTCTTC.

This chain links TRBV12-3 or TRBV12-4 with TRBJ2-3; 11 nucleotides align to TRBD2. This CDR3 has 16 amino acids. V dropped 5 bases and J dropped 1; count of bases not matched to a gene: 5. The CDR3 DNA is TGTGCCAGCAGTCACGCTAGCGGGGGGCGCACAGATACGCAGTATTTT. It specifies CASSHASGGRTDTQYF.

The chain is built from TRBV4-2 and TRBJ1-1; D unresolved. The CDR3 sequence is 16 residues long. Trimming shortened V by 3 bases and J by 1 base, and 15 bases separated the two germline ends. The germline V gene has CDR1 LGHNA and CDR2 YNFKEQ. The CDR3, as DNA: TGTGCCAGCAGCCACCCGGGCCCTTTGAGGAACACTGAAGCTTTCTTT. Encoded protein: CASSHPGPLRNTEAFF.